These 7 T cell receptor beta chains originate from one sample sequenced in a study of T cell changes during pregnancy in multiple sclerosis. Only in-frame clones appear in the TCRdb table, and some are missing; sequencing was by immunoSEQ multiplex PCR. Found here are around 70,000 clones, around 94% of them singletons; the top ten hold 0.45% to 0.7%. Sequencing was performed on peripheral blood, taken in the third trimester of pregnancy. The receptor set was obtained from a female donor with multiple sclerosis, enrolled in a pregnancy study.

V is TRBV5-6 and J is TRBJ2-7; the match to TRBD1 covers 10 bases. With 6 bases clipped from V and 2 bases from J, the junction kept 8 bases outside the gene matches. Germline V lookup: CDR1 SGHDT, CDR2 YYEEEE. CDR3 length: 15 amino acids. The CDR3 DNA follows: TGTGCCAGCACCGCCGGGACAGGGGTCCCCTACGAGCAGTACTTC. It specifies CASTAGTGVPYEQYF.

The chain employs TRBV5-1 and TRBJ2-2, with 7 bases that match TRBD1. The CDR3 runs to 15 residues. After removal of 5 bases from V and 5 bases from J, the junction contained 9 bases not matched to a gene. The germline gives CDR1 SGHRS, CDR2 YFSETQ. The CDR3 loop reads CASSMPGQKTGELFF. In nucleotides, the CDR3 is TGCGCCAGCAGTATGCCGGGACAGAAAACCGGGGAGCTGTTTTTT.

The CDR3 nucleotides read TGTGCCAGTAGTATTGGGAGCGGGGGGGCCGATGAGCAGTTCTTC. This gives the protein CASSIGSGGADEQFF. The chain combines TRBV19 with TRBJ2-1, with 10 nucleotides matching TRBD2. The CDR3 length is 15 residues. Germline assignment: CDR1 LNHDA and CDR2 SQIVND (reference sequence). The V segment lost 3 bases and the J segment 8 bases; nucleotides outside the gene matches: 7.

The chain carries TRBV28 and TRBJ2-7; 9 nucleotides align to TRBD1. The CDR3 is made up of 14 amino acids. Per germline, CDR1 MDHEN and CDR2 SYDVKM. Germline trimming cut 6 bases from V and 6 bases from J; bases unmatched to any gene: 9. The CDR3 loop is CASRIRGQGGEQYF. CDR3 nucleotides: TGTGCCAGCAGGATCCGGGGACAGGGAGGCGAGCAGTACTTC.

The genes are TRBV9 and TRBJ1-1; no clear D gene. The germline V and J ends were trimmed by 2 bases and 0 bases, with 17 bases remaining between them. From germline, CDR1 is SGDLS and CDR2 YYNGEE. The CDR3 runs to 17 residues. The CDR3 sequence: CASSVYDREGLNTEAFF. Written as DNA, the CDR3 is TGTGCCAGCAGCGTTTACGATCGGGAGGGTTTGAACACTGAAGCTTTCTTT.

The genes are TRBV6-6 and TRBJ2-3; D unresolved. The CDR3 runs 11 residues. Germline V gives CDR1 MNHNY, CDR2 SVGAGI (reference sequence). Trimming left V 6 bases short and J 4 bases short, with 5 bases between. The CDR3 bases are TGTGCCAGCAGCTTCTCAGATACGCAGTATTTT. Translated, it gives CASSFSDTQYF.

This clone was recorded a few times. J is TRBJ1-3 and V is TRBV7-9, with D maybe TRBD1 (6 bases). V lost 7 bases and J 4 bases, leaving 14 bases between the germline ends. Germline CDR1 reads SEHNR; CDR2 reads FQNEAQ (reference sequence). The CDR3 runs to 14 residues. The CDR3 protein is CASNPGEYGNTIYF. The CDR3 nucleotides are TGTGCCAGCAACCCAGGGGAATACGGAAACACCATATATTTT.